The next 14 T cell receptor beta chains were all read from a single sample in a study of T cell responses to AZD1222 COVID-19 vaccine. TCRdb's table, derived via immunoSEQ multiplex PCR, lists solely in-frame clones and lacks some. This table holds 100,000 to 110,000 clones, about 90% found once. The material was peripheral blood, obtained on day 0 of AZD1222 vaccination. The receptors here all came from an adult in good health.

This chain joins TRBV6-6 and TRBJ1-4, with TRBD1 matching 12 bases. The CDR3 has 17 amino acids. Germline CDR1 is MNHNY and CDR2 is SVGAGI (reference sequence). Trimming took 5 bases from V and 8 from J; bases not matched to a gene: 12. The CDR3 DNA follows: TGTGCCAGCAGTCGCCGGGACAGGGGGCTCTTAGGGGAAAAACTGTTTTTT. This encodes CASSRRDRGLLGEKLFF.

The chain joins TRBV7-9 to TRBJ2-1; 10 bases match TRBD2. The CDR3 spans 17 residues. Germline V gives CDR1 SEHNR, CDR2 FQNEAQ (reference sequence). V lost 3 bases, J lost 4 bases, and 9 bases stayed unmatched. CDR3 sequence: CASSLPRLAGAYNEQFF. The CDR3 DNA reads TGTGCCAGCAGCTTGCCTCGCCTAGCGGGAGCTTACAATGAGCAGTTCTTC.

V gene TRBV10-2 combines with J gene TRBJ2-7; possibly TRBD2 for D (5 bases). Germline CDR1 is WSHSY and CDR2 is SAAADI. The CDR3 consists of 11 residues. Trimming cost V 7 bases and J 5 bases, with 9 bases left between them. The CDR3, as DNA: TGCGCCAGCACTGTGAGGGACGAGCAGTACTTC. As protein: CASTVRDEQYF.

This chain joins TRBV5-4 and TRBJ2-7; 13 nucleotides agree with TRBD2. The CDR3 extends over 15 amino acids. Germline V gene data show CDR1 as SGHNT and CDR2 as YYREEE (reference sequence). The V segment lost 2 bases and the J segment 6 bases; nucleotides outside the gene matches: 5. The CDR3 sequence: CASSLSGLAGAEQYF. The DNA for the CDR3 is TGTGCCAGCAGCTTATCAGGACTAGCGGGAGCCGAGCAGTACTTC.

The chain uses TRBV7-8 and TRBJ1-5, with 10 bases lining up with TRBD1. The CDR3 spans 16 residues. The junction had 7 bases not matched to a gene; V was cut back by 5 bases and J by 3 bases. The germline gives CDR1 SGHVS, CDR2 FQNEAQ. CDR3 residues: CASSPGTGANNQPQHF. Written as DNA, the CDR3 is TGTGCCAGCAGCCCCGGGACAGGGGCGAACAATCAGCCCCAGCATTTT.

The chain joins TRBV9 to TRBJ2-6; maybe TRBD2 (5 bases). Germline lookup yields CDR1 SGDLS and CDR2 YYNGEE. This CDR3 is 20 amino acids long. Trimming left V 0 bases short and J 1 base short, with 20 bases between. CDR3 protein: CASSVDRTHPGPSGANVLTF. In nucleotides, the CDR3 is TGTGCCAGCAGCGTAGACCGGACTCACCCGGGCCCATCTGGGGCCAACGTCCTGACTTTC.

This chain connects TRBV27 to TRBJ1-3; TRBD1 is a possible D gene (5 bases). V was cut by 2 bases and J by 0 bases, with 11 bases left in between. The CDR3 has 16 amino acids. Germline V gene sequence: CDR1 MNHEY, CDR2 SMNVEV (reference sequence). The CDR3 DNA is TGTGCCAGCAGTTTAGCCTGGGGCCCCTCTGGAAACACCATATATTTT. Its translation: CASSLAWGPSGNTIYF.

The rearrangement links TRBV7-3 to TRBJ1-1; a weak D match, TRBD1 (6 bases). V was shortened by 6 bases and J by 2 bases, with 10 bases between the two germline ends. CDR3 length: 13 amino acids. Looked up from germline, CDR1 is SGHTA and CDR2 is FQGTGA. CDR3 in DNA: TGTGCCAGCAGTCCAGGGGCTAACACTGAAGCTTTCTTT. Translation: CASSPGANTEAFF.

This chain connects TRBV6-5 to TRBJ2-1; 8 nucleotides align to TRBD1. Germline loops: CDR1 MNHEY, CDR2 SVGAGI. With V trimmed by 6 bases and J by 0 bases, 4 bases remained unmatched. This CDR3 spans 15 amino acids. CDR3 protein: CASRLTGGSYNEQFF. In DNA, the CDR3 is TGTGCCAGCAGACTTACAGGGGGCTCCTACAATGAGCAGTTCTTC.

The chain employs TRBV11-3 and TRBJ2-3; 11 nucleotides line up with TRBD2. CDR3 length: 15 amino acids. J lost 2 bases, V lost 3 bases, and 1 base had no gene match. CDR1 and CDR2 (germline): SGHNT, YENEEA. CDR3: CASSLGLADTDTQYF. CDR3 bases: TGTGCCAGCAGCTTGGGACTAGCGGACACAGATACGCAGTATTTT.

V is TRBV20-1 and J is TRBJ1-4; D is perhaps TRBD1 (6 bases). V lost 5 bases and J 8 bases, leaving 9 bases between the germline ends. The CDR3 has 11 residues. Per germline, CDR1 DFQATT and CDR2 SNEGSKA (reference sequence). CDR3 amino acids: CSAPQGEKLFF. DNA for the CDR3: TGCAGTGCTCCGCAGGGGGAAAAACTGTTTTTT.

This sequence joins TRBV19 and TRBJ1-6; D unresolved. Germline V gene lookup returns CDR1 LNHDA and CDR2 SQIVND (reference sequence). The CDR3 is made up of 18 amino acids. V shed 7 bases and J shed 2 bases, with 21 bases lying between them. The CDR3 DNA reads TGTGCCAGTACCCCAGCAGGTGGCCGAGGGACCTATAATTCACCCCTCCACTTT. Amino acid sequence: CASTPAGGRGTYNSPLHF.

The chain has TRBV6-5 and TRBJ2-1, with TRBD2 identical over 8 bases. Looked up from germline, CDR1 is MNHEY and CDR2 is SVGAGI. This CDR3 has 16 amino acids. The ends lost 0 bases at V and 9 bases at J; junction bases unmatched: 10. Here the CDR3 DNA reads TGTGCCAGCAGTTACTCTAGCGGGGAGTTTATCAGTGAGCAGTTCTTC. Translating it yields CASSYSSGEFISEQFF.

The genes are TRBV14 and TRBJ2-2; the D gene is possibly TRBD1 (5 bases). V shed 6 bases and J shed 4 bases, with 12 bases lying between them. Per the germline V gene, CDR1 is SGHDN and CDR2 is FVKESK. The CDR3 length is 14 residues. CDR3: CASRITGITGELFF. DNA of the CDR3: TGTGCCAGCAGAATTACAGGAATCACCGGGGAGCTGTTTTTT.